The 28 T cell receptor beta chains below all came from one sample that was sequenced in a study of T cell changes during pregnancy in multiple sclerosis (dated 2019 in TCRdb). Libraries came from the immunoSEQ multiplex PCR assay. Drawn from immuneACCESS, this table holds only the in-frame rearrangements with V and J called that TCRdb kept. Clones are partly lost; checked studies trace under half to an unresolved V gene and leave the rest unexplained. Across this sample there are 45,000 or so clones, with around 90% seen only once. Around 10% of the sample belongs to the ten largest clones. The material sequenced was CD8+ T cells from peripheral blood mononuclear cells, taken after pregnancy. Receptors originate from a female donor with multiple sclerosis, enrolled in a pregnancy study.

The chain combines TRBV5-4 with TRBJ1-6; weak D call: TRBD1 (5 bases). Trimming shortened V by 4 bases and J by 7 bases, and 9 bases separated the two germline ends. The CDR3 has 13 amino acids. Per the germline V gene, CDR1 is SGHNT and CDR2 is YYREEE (reference sequence). In DNA form, the CDR3 reads TGTGCCAGCAGCCGTGACAGCAATTCACCCCTCCACTTT. It specifies CASSRDSNSPLHF.

The J gene is TRBJ2-7, the V gene TRBV7-9; D call uncertain. This CDR3 is 14 amino acids long. CDR1 SEHNR and CDR2 FQNEAQ come from the germline V gene (reference sequence). Trimming took 4 bases from V and 9 from J, leaving 19 bases between them. DNA of the CDR3: TGTGCCAGCAGCTCGCCAGGAAAGAACCAAGGGCAGTACTTC. Its protein is CASSSPGKNQGQYF. The full variable domain, with the rest looked up from reference TRBV7-9 and TRBJ2-7, is DTGVSQNPRHKITKRGQNVTFRCDPISEHNRLYWYRQTLGQGPEFLTYFQNEAQLEKSRLLSDRFSAERPKGSFSTLEIQRTEQGDSAMYLCASSSPGKNQGQYFGPGTRLTVT.

The chain links TRBV19 to TRBJ2-1; unclear D gene. The germline V gene encodes CDR1 LNHDA and CDR2 SQIVND (reference sequence). V was pared by 2 bases and J by 6 bases, with 5 bases between. The CDR3 has 12 amino acids. CDR3 DNA: TGTGCCAGTAGTATATCAGTCAATGAGCAGTTCTTC. Protein product: CASSISVNEQFF.

The V call is TRBV6-6, the J call TRBJ1-1; tentatively, D is TRBD1 (5 bases). V lost 8 bases to trimming and J lost 7 bases, with 14 bases between them. The CDR3 length is 12 residues. Per germline, CDR1 MNHNY and CDR2 SVGAGI (reference sequence). CDR3: CASGGVSIEAFF. Written as DNA, the CDR3 is TGTGCCAGCGGAGGGGTTTCCATTGAAGCTTTCTTT.

The chain uses TRBV30 and TRBJ2-7; 7 nucleotides line up with TRBD1. Germline-derived CDR1 and CDR2 are GTSNPN and SVGIG (reference sequence). Trimming cost V 0 bases and J 2 bases; bases outside gene matches: 19. The CDR3 has 19 amino acids. CDR3 region: CAWSVQRVGQDIKPYEQYF. The CDR3 nucleotides are TGTGCCTGGAGTGTACAGCGTGTAGGACAGGATATTAAACCCTACGAGCAGTACTTC.

The rearrangement uses TRBV11-1 and TRBJ2-1; possibly TRBD1 for D (6 bases). The CDR3 totals 13 residues. Germline values: CDR1 SGHAT, CDR2 FQDESV (reference sequence). With 4 bases removed from V and 8 bases from J, the gap between germline ends came to 12 bases. The CDR3 nucleotides are TGTGCCAGCAGCTATGAACAGGGCTATGAGCAGTTCTTC. It is translated as CASSYEQGYEQFF.

The chain recombines TRBV5-1 with TRBJ2-3; TRBD1 is a possible D gene (6 bases). Germline CDR1 and CDR2: SGHRS and YFSETQ. The CDR3 extends over 16 amino acids. Trimming removed 4 bases at V and 3 bases at J, with 18 bases between. CDR3 amino acids: CASSLGAQGFTDTQYF. CDR3 nucleotide sequence: TGCGCCAGCAGCCTGGGGGCCCAGGGGTTTACAGATACGCAGTATTTT.

The chain employs TRBV25-1 and TRBJ2-1, with 9 bases that match TRBD2. Germline V gives CDR1 MGHDK, CDR2 SYGVNS. The CDR3 contains 17 residues. The V and J ends lost 0 bases and 3 bases, in that order; junction bases with no gene match: 6. The CDR3 loop reads CASSEYASGAFYNEQFF. For the CDR3, the DNA is TGTGCCAGCAGTGAATATGCTAGCGGGGCTTTCTACAATGAGCAGTTCTTC.

In its sample, this clone was seen a few times. The rearrangement links TRBV2 to TRBJ2-5; 15 bases are shared with TRBD2. This CDR3 contains 16 residues. Looked up from germline, CDR1 is SNHLY and CDR2 is FYNNEI. V was pared by 6 bases and J by 5 bases, with 7 bases of the junction left unmatched. The CDR3 protein is CASRPGTSGRRETQYF. For the CDR3, the DNA is TGTGCCAGCAGACCCGGGACTAGCGGGAGGAGGGAGACCCAGTACTTC.

This CDR3 is CASSLSGTGEQFF. The CDR3 coding sequence is TGTGCCAGCAGCCTCTCCGGGACAGGGGAGCAGTTCTTC. The chain recombines TRBV14 with TRBJ2-1, with 9 bases fitting TRBD1. CDR1 and CDR2 (germline): SGHDN, FVKESK. The trim removed 4 bases at V and 10 bases at J, leaving 5 bases unmatched. The CDR3 extends over 13 amino acids.

This sequence joins TRBV5-8 and TRBJ1-5, with 7 bases fitting TRBD1. The CDR3 runs to 16 residues. Unmatched junction bases numbered 5, after V lost 2 bases and J lost 0 bases. The germline CDR1 and CDR2 sequences are SGHTS and YDEGEE. CDR3 DNA: TGTGCCAGCAGCTTTGACAGGGCCGCTAGCAATCAGCCCCAGCATTTT. It encodes CASSFDRAASNQPQHF.

The CDR3 DNA reads TGTGCCAGCAGCTTGGCCTTAGCGGGAGAGACCGGGGAGCTGTTTTTT. It yields the protein CASSLALAGETGELFF. V is TRBV5-8 and J is TRBJ2-2, with 9 bases that match TRBD2. With V trimmed by 0 bases and J by 5 bases, 5 bases remained unmatched. CDR3 size: 16 residues. Per germline, CDR1 SGHTS and CDR2 YDEGEE.

The J gene is TRBJ2-1, the V gene TRBV7-6, with TRBD1 matching over 7 bases. In germline, CDR1 is SGHVS, CDR2 FNYEAQ. V shed 5 bases and J 5 bases; nucleotides not matched to a gene: 6. The CDR3 is made up of 14 amino acids. In DNA form, the CDR3 reads TGTGCCAGCAGCCTATGGACAGGACACAATGAGCAGTTCTTC. This codes for CASSLWTGHNEQFF.

The chain has TRBV2 and TRBJ1-2; D is undetermined. CDR3 length: 16 residues. The germline gives CDR1 SNHLY, CDR2 FYNNEI. Deletions cut 5 bases from V and 5 bases from J, with 21 bases between. The CDR3 is CASSLDMVRVDYGYTF. The CDR3, as DNA: TGTGCCAGCAGTCTCGATATGGTTCGGGTTGATTATGGCTACACCTTC.

The chain uses TRBV6-5 and TRBJ1-3, with D perhaps TRBD1 (5 bases). CDR3 length equals 15 residues. Trimming took 2 bases from V and 1 from J, leaving 9 bases between them. From germline, CDR1 is MNHEY and CDR2 SVGAGI. The CDR3 DNA reads as TGTGCCAGCAGTTACGGGGGGAGGTCTGGAAACACCATATATTTT. It specifies CASSYGGRSGNTIYF.

J is TRBJ2-1 and V is TRBV10-1; maybe TRBD2 (5 bases). The CDR3 covers 16 residues. Trimming removed 3 bases at V and 0 bases at J, with 12 bases between. Germline V lookup: CDR1 WNHNN, CDR2 SYGVQD (reference sequence). CDR3 bases: TGCGCCAGCAGTGACGGTTTAGGGAGCTCCTACAATGAGCAGTTCTTC. Translation gives CASSDGLGSSYNEQFF.

This clone was counted a single time. The chain joins TRBV4-2 to TRBJ2-1, with TRBD2 matching over 7 bases. Germline lookup yields CDR1 LGHNA and CDR2 YNFKEQ. The CDR3 contains 13 residues. V was pared by 4 bases and J by 6 bases, with 3 bases of the junction left unmatched. The CDR3: CASSLGGSNEQFF. DNA of the CDR3: TGTGCCAGCAGCCTGGGGGGGTCCAATGAGCAGTTCTTC.

This sequence joins TRBV5-5 and TRBJ1-5; D may be TRBD1 (6 bases). CDR3 length: 15 residues. The ends were cut back, 0 bases at V and 9 bases at J, with 16 bases in the middle. In germline, CDR1 is SGHKS, CDR2 YYEKEE (reference sequence). The CDR3 DNA reads TGTGCCAGCAGCTTGGGGGGGCGGTACATTGGGCCCCAGCATTTT. This codes for CASSLGGRYIGPQHF.

This chain connects TRBV7-2 to TRBJ2-3; D is undetermined. V was shortened by 0 bases and J by 2 bases, with 9 bases between the two germline ends. The CDR3 totals 15 residues. Germline CDR1 is SGHTA and CDR2 is FQGNSA. The CDR3 bases are TGTGCCAGCAGCTTAGCGAGGAGTACCACAGATACGCAGTATTTT. Encoded protein: CASSLARSTTDTQYF.

The chain recombines TRBV6-4 with TRBJ1-5, with D perhaps TRBD1 (5 bases). The CDR3 sequence is 18 residues long. Germline V gene lookup returns CDR1 MRHNA and CDR2 SNTAGT. Between the trimmed V and J ends, which lost 0 bases and 6 bases, there was a span of 21 bases. The CDR3 sequence: CASSDSGPVRGRGQPQHF. Written as DNA, the CDR3 is TGTGCCAGCAGTGACTCGGGGCCGGTCAGAGGAAGGGGTCAGCCCCAGCATTTT.

The V call is TRBV6-6, the J call TRBJ2-7; D may be TRBD2 (6 bases). Germline CDR1 and CDR2: MNHNY and SVGAGI (reference sequence). V dropped 2 bases and J dropped 4 bases, with 15 bases sitting between them. The CDR3 consists of 15 residues. CDR3 in DNA: TGTGCCAGCAGTTACGGGGACTCTTACCCTTACGAGCAGTACTTC. Residues: CASSYGDSYPYEQYF.

The chain is built from TRBV19 and TRBJ2-7; D call uncertain. V lost 5 bases, J lost 2 bases, and 10 bases lay in between. CDR3 length: 13 residues. Per the germline V gene, CDR1 is LNHDA and CDR2 is SQIVND (reference sequence). CDR3 loop: CASSYRLTYEQYF. The DNA of the CDR3 is TGTGCCAGTAGTTATCGGTTAACCTACGAGCAGTACTTC. Full variable domain (remainder filled in from reference TRBV19 and TRBJ2-7): DGGITQSPKYLFRKEGQNVTLSCEQNLNHDAMYWYRQDPGQGLRLIYYSQIVNDFQKGDIAEGYSVSREKKESFPLTVTSAQKNPTAFYLCASSYRLTYEQYFGPGTRLTVT.

Note on this clone: The sample holds other DNA sequences that translate to the same CDR3. The CDR3 here is CSVVGGYGYTF. In nucleotides, the CDR3 is TGCAGCGTTGTCGGGGGCTATGGCTACACCTTC. The chain is built from TRBV29-1 and TRBJ1-2; TRBD1 is a possible D gene (5 bases). Germline lookup yields CDR1 SQVTM and CDR2 ANQGSEA. Trimming took 4 bases from V and 4 from J, leaving 7 bases between them. The CDR3 sequence is 11 residues long.

This rearrangement joins TRBV5-1 to TRBJ2-7, with TRBD1 identical over 9 bases. Germline lookup yields CDR1 SGHRS and CDR2 YFSETQ. Trimming took 0 bases from V and 5 from J; bases not matched to a gene: 3. The CDR3 loop spans 14 amino acids. This chain's CDR3 is CASSLVGQGNEQYF. CDR3 sequence (DNA): TGCGCCAGCAGCTTGGTGGGACAGGGAAACGAGCAGTACTTC.

This clone is classed as medium-sized. The chain carries TRBV6-4 and TRBJ2-2; a possible D gene is TRBD2 (6 bases). CDR3 length: 15 amino acids. The germline V and J ends were trimmed by 6 bases and 2 bases, with 13 bases remaining between them. Germline V CDR1 and CDR2: MRHNA, SNTAGT. The CDR3 DNA is TGTGCCAGCAGCCCTGAGGGACTCAACACCGGGGAGCTGTTTTTT. Translation gives CASSPEGLNTGELFF.

In this sample, this clone turned up once. The V and J genes are TRBV2 and TRBJ1-2; TRBD1 agrees at 7 bases. J was trimmed by 8 bases and V by 6 bases; bases with no gene match: 15. This CDR3 region has 15 residues. Germline CDR1 and CDR2: SNHLY and FYNNEI. The CDR3 loop is CASRVYRTGSDGYTF. The DNA for the CDR3 is TGTGCCAGCAGGGTTTACCGGACAGGATCGGACGGCTACACCTTC. Looking up the rest from reference TRBV2 and TRBJ1-2 gives the full variable domain: EPEVTQTPSHQVTQMGQEVILRCVPISNHLYFYWYRQILGQKVEFLVSFYNNEISEKSEIFDDQFSVERPDGSNFTLKIRSTKLEDSAMYFCASRVYRTGSDGYTFGSGTRLTVV.

This chain links TRBV5-4 with TRBJ2-7; a possible D gene is TRBD2 (6 bases). The germline V gene encodes CDR1 SGHNT and CDR2 YYREEE (reference sequence). V lost 4 bases and J lost 4, with 18 bases in between. The CDR3 contains 15 residues. DNA of the CDR3: TGTGCCAGCAGCGCCAGACCCCTACTAGCATACGAGCAGTACTTC. This gives the protein CASSARPLLAYEQYF.

The chain joins TRBV4-3 to TRBJ2-7; D possibly corresponds to TRBD2 (6 bases). Trimming took off 0 bases at V and 2 bases at J, with 8 bases between the two ends. The CDR3 spans 14 residues. In germline, CDR1 is LGHNA, CDR2 YSLEER. The CDR3 protein is CASSQEGGAYEQYF. The CDR3 DNA follows: TGCGCCAGCAGCCAAGAGGGGGGAGCCTACGAGCAGTACTTC.